The source of this T cell receptor beta chain is a study of T cells after yellow fever vaccination. Using its own MiXCR run on the 5' RACE reads, TCRdb lists one record per CDR3 protein. The sample includes just under 600,000 distinct CDR3 sequences, 13% of them seen just once. Specimen: PBMCs, collected on the day of the yellow fever booster vaccination. The sequence came from a man younger than 40 who received the YFV17D yellow fever vaccine.

Here the CDR3 DNA reads TGCGCCAGCAGTCAATCGAGATCGCCACCGAACACTGAAGCTTTCTTT. It encodes CASSQSRSPPNTEAFF. V gene TRBV23-1 combines with J gene TRBJ1-1, with D unclear. TRBV23-1 is an ORF, with its function uncertain. Trimming took 0 bases from V and 1 from J, leaving 12 bases between them. The CDR3 length is 16 residues.